This TCR beta chain stems from a study of metastatic and nonmetastatic thyroid tumors. Study outcomes and limitations: TCR beta diversity was reportedly significantly higher in malignant thyroid tumors than benign nodules, in blood and tumor.

This clone counts as medium-sized. Its antigen is still unknown. All patients were treatment-naive before thyroid surgery. TCRdb reassembled clones from the PCR reads with MiXCR. The sample lists some 5,000 clones; 29% were seen once. Germline lookup yields CDR1 SGDLS and CDR2 YYNGEE. The CDR3 covers 12 residues. Between the trimmed V and J ends, which lost 5 bases and 4 bases, there was a span of 6 bases. Input material: adjacent normal tissue. The chain employs TRBV9 and TRBJ2-2; D is unclear. The receptor was derived from a female donor with papillary thyroid cancer or a benign thyroid nodule (not recorded which). Some clones in this sample may be carry-over from other donors' samples. The CDR3 loop is CASSHSTGELFF. In DNA form, the CDR3 reads TGTGCCAGCAGTCACAGCACCGGGGAGCTGTTTTTT.